This entry is about one T cell receptor (beta chain). This sample was included in a study of blood T cell repertoires in COVID-19. In the original analysis: From reference gene primer amplification, estimates of nucleated cell counts were derived. TCRdb's table, derived via immunoSEQ multiplex PCR, lists solely in-frame clones and lacks some. The V and J calls and the clone size are those of that table, but D and trimming were determined from the DNA. The table shows about 27,000 clones, with roughly 88% occurring only once. V gave up 3 bases and J gave up 5 bases; unmatched junction bases: 14. This CDR3 comprises 19 residues. Germline V gives CDR1 MDHEN, CDR2 SYDVKM.

The clonotype comes from a woman aged 45-59 years with active COVID-19. The sample taken for sequencing was peripheral blood. The gene calls are TRBV28 and TRBJ2-3; 13 bases fit TRBD2. CDR3 protein: CASSFGGILAGGPGDTQYF. For the CDR3, the DNA is TGTGCCAGCAGTTTTGGCGGAATACTAGCGGGAGGGCCCGGAGATACGCAGTATTTT. Combining the CDR3 with reference TRBV28 and TRBJ2-3 gives the whole variable domain DVKVTQSSRYLVKRTGEKVFLECVQDMDHENMFWYRQDPGLGLRLIYFSYDVKMKEKGDIPEGYSVSREKKERFSLILESASTNQTSMYLCASSFGGILAGGPGDTQYFGPGTRLTVL.